Each of the 2 T cell receptor beta chains below was sequenced from the same sample in a study of graft-versus-host responses after intestinal transplantation. This table comes from immunoSEQ multiplex PCR, and its TCRdb copy is limited to in-frame clones, with some not included. Among tens of thousands of clones, under 95% were seen once, and the ten largest hold 5% to 7%. The sequencing used PBMCs, collected 662 days after intestinal transplant. All receptors derive from a human patient who received an intestinal transplant, so some T cells may come from the graft donor.

V and J are TRBV7-8 and TRBJ2-1; either TRBD1 or TRBD2 may supply D (6 bases each). V was trimmed by 6 bases and J by 10 bases, leaving 13 bases between them. Germline V CDR1 and CDR2: SGHVS, FQNEAQ. The CDR3 loop spans 12 amino acids. CDR3 bases: TGTGCCAGCAGTCTAGAAGGGGGGGAGCAGTTCTTC. Protein product: CASSLEGGEQFF.

The chain joins TRBV11-2 to TRBJ2-5; a weak D match, TRBD1 (5 bases). The CDR3 is 15 amino acids. Between the trimmed V and J ends, which lost 5 bases and 1 base, there was a span of 14 bases. Germline assignment: CDR1 SGHAT and CDR2 FQNNGV. The CDR3 spells CASSLWGELQETQYF. The DNA of the CDR3 is TGTGCCAGCAGCCTATGGGGCGAACTCCAAGAGACCCAGTACTTC.